This T cell receptor (beta chain) was observed in a study of T cells in Graves' hyperthyroidism and ophthalmopathy. Study details: Peripheral blood draws took place at initial diagnosis, ahead of any treatment. The study's findings and limits: Model predictions of ophthalmopathy came a median approximately 6 months before onset. Most expanded thyroid clonotypes above 0.001 also appeared in blood.

Trimming removed 0 bases from V and 0 bases from J, with 15 bases in between. This CDR3 contains 17 residues. CDR1 GTSNPN and CDR2 SVGIG come from the germline V gene (reference sequence). The TCR beta CDR3 regions underwent amplification using RNA transcripts as the source. HTBI primers were the set used in a first-round RT-PCR of the TCR CDR3. Via MiXCR, TCRdb re-called the multiplex PCR reads, giving one row per CDR3 protein. Of over 500,000 distinct CDR3 sequences in the sample, 17% were seen once. This clonotype was observed a few times. The target antigen is unknown. The source of the PBMCs was about 10 ml of fresh peripheral blood.

Material: blood. The sequence derives from a woman aged 18-35 years with Graves' ophthalmopathy. This chain uses TRBV30 with TRBJ1-3, with D possibly being TRBD1 (5 bases). In DNA, the CDR3 is TGTGCCTGGAGTGTACGGGGCGGCCTTTTCTCTGGAAACACCATATATTTT. This codes for CAWSVRGGLFSGNTIYF.